Listed below are T cell receptor beta chains from one sample, sequenced in a study of blood T cell repertoires in COVID-19. The table came from immunoSEQ multiplex PCR; TCRdb's copy has only in-frame clones and leaves some out. The data show 250,000 to 300,000 clones, 90% to 95% seen once. The specimen was PBMCs or T cells enriched from blood (not recorded which). Receptors originate from a human donor in a cohort exposed to, infected with or recovered from COVID-19 (not recorded which). The donor label of this sample is uncertain. Both conserved end residues are part of each CDR3. A D gene is named only where the DNA matches it firmly. Not every row has a clone size; where given, it reads once, few, many or a size class.

V gene	J gene	clone size	D gene	CDR3 DNA	CDR3 protein
TRBV3-1/TRBV3-2	TRBJ2-7	-	-	TGTGCCAGCAGCCGGGGGGAAGGGGACCCCGAGCAGTACTTC	CASSRGEGDPEQYF
TRBV19	TRBJ2-3	-	TRBD2	TGTGCCAGTAGTATAGTCCTGAGCGGGGTAGGCACAGATACGCAGTATTTT	CASSIVLSGVGTDTQYF
TRBV5-6	TRBJ2-7	-	-	TGTGCCAGCAGCTCGTTAGCGCCCAAGACCTACGAGCAGTACTTC	CASSSLAPKTYEQYF
TRBV12-3/TRBV12-4	TRBJ2-1	-	-	TGTGCCAGCAGTTTAGTGGGCGGGCATGAGCAGTTCTTC	CASSLVGGHEQFF
TRBV29-1	TRBJ2-5	once	TRBD2	TGCAGCGTCCCCCAGCGGGAGAATCAAGAGACCCAGTACTTC	CSVPQRENQETQYF
TRBV30	TRBJ2-3	-	-	TGTGCCTGGAGTGCGGGGATTACAGATACGCAGTATTTT	CAWSAGITDTQYF
TRBV27	TRBJ2-1	-	TRBD1	TGTGCCAGCAGTGTGGGACAGCTCAATGAGCAGTTCTTC	CASSVGQLNEQFF
TRBV28	TRBJ1-5	-	-	TGTGCCAGCAGTTTAGGTCAGGGGATCTTTAGGGCCCCAAATCAGCCCCAGCATTTT	CASSLGQGIFRAPNQPQHF
TRBV5-6	TRBJ2-5	-	-	TGTGCCAGCAGCTTGAGAGGCGGGGCGGAGACCCAGTACTTC	CASSLRGGAETQYF
TRBV3-1/TRBV3-2	TRBJ2-2	-	-	TGTGCCAGCAGCCAGGGCGACGGGAACACCGGGGAGCTGTTTTTT	CASSQGDGNTGELFF
TRBV5-1	TRBJ2-5	-	-	TGCGCCAGCAGCGAGGGACTGGACCAAGAGACCCAGTACTTC	CASSEGLDQETQYF
TRBV24-1	TRBJ1-2	-	-	TGTGCCACCAGTGACCCTAGAGGCTACACCTTC	CATSDPRGYTF
TRBV27	TRBJ2-2	-	-	TGTGCCAGCAGTAAAGGGACTTACACCGGGGAGCTGTTTTTT	CASSKGTYTGELFF
TRBV21-1	TRBJ2-1	-	-	TGTGCCAGCAGCATTTCTACCCCGGGACAGGGTATATCGGATGAGCAGTTCTTC	CASSISTPGQGISDEQFF
TRBV27	TRBJ2-7	-	TRBD1	TGTGCCAGCAGTTGGACAGGGGGGAGTGAGCAGTACTTC	CASSWTGGSEQYF
TRBV6-6	TRBJ1-5	-	-	TGTGCCAGCAGAGGCAGGGTAGACAATCAGCCCCAGCATTTT	CASRGRVDNQPQHF
TRBV7-6	TRBJ2-3	-	TRBD1	TGTGCCAGCAGCTTCCCTCCGGGACAGGGGATTCCAGATACGCAGTATTTT	CASSFPPGQGIPDTQYF
TRBV19	TRBJ1-5	many	TRBD1	TGTGCCAGTAGTACGCCCCCTACAGGGGGCGCTAGCAATCAGCCCCAGCATTTT	CASSTPPTGGASNQPQHF
TRBV11-2	TRBJ2-2	-	-	TGTGCCAGCAGCTTAGACAGGGTACCGAACACCGGGGAGCTGTTTTTT	CASSLDRVPNTGELFF
TRBV4-1	TRBJ1-2	-	TRBD1	TGCGCCAGCAGCCAAGTCGAATCTAGAAAGGCGGGGACAGGGGGAAGGACCTTC	CASSQVESRKAGTGGRTF
TRBV2	TRBJ2-3	-	-	TGTGCCAGCAGCCTTGATGGGGCAAACACAGATACGCAGTATTTT	CASSLDGANTDTQYF
TRBV5-1	TRBJ1-2	-	-	TGCGCCAGCAGCCTGTGGACGGAGGAAGGCTACACCTTC	CASSLWTEEGYTF
TRBV5-8	TRBJ1-3	-	-	TGTGCCAGCAGCCGACCTTTTGTTGGGGAAGGGACTAGAAACACCATATATTTT	CASSRPFVGEGTRNTIYF
TRBV12-5	TRBJ1-1	once	-	TGTGCTAGTGGTTTGGGAGGGAACACTGAAGCTTTCTTT	CASGLGGNTEAFF
TRBV7-9	TRBJ1-2	-	-	TGTGCCAGCAGCCACCCACAAACAGTGGCCGATGGCTACACCTTC	CASSHPQTVADGYTF
TRBV5-6	TRBJ1-6	few	-	TGTGCCAGCAGCGGGACTACTCCGGGATATTCACCCCTCCACTTT	CASSGTTPGYSPLHF
TRBV11-3	TRBJ2-3	once	-	TGTGCCAGCAGCCCGGGGTCACGCACAGATACGCAGTATTTT	CASSPGSRTDTQYF
TRBV7-3	TRBJ2-3	once	TRBD2	TGTGCCAGCAGCCGCGGGGGAGTGGCAGATACGCAGTATTTT	CASSRGGVADTQYF
TRBV5-6	TRBJ1-1	-	-	TGTGCCAGCAGCTTGTCCGGGACTAAAGTTGAAGCTTTCTTT	CASSLSGTKVEAFF
TRBV6-4	TRBJ1-6	-	-	TGTGCCAGCAGTGCTCGGGACTCCCTTAATTCACCCCTCCACTTT	CASSARDSLNSPLHF
TRBV6-1	TRBJ1-5	-	-	TGTGCCAGCAGGGAAGGACGGAACCCAGGGCATTTT	CASREGRNPGHF
TRBV19	TRBJ2-5	-	-	TGTGCCAGTAGGGGGCCAGTAATCGAGACCCAGTACTTC	CASRGPVIETQYF
TRBV18	TRBJ2-3	-	-	TGTGCCAGCTCACCCCCCGCGACAGCGAGCACAGATACGCAGTATTTT	CASSPPATASTDTQYF
TRBV7-2	TRBJ1-5	-	-	TGTGCCAGCAGCTTAGACTTTGATAGTCAGCCCCAGCATTTT	CASSLDFDSQPQHF
TRBV9	TRBJ2-3	-	-	TGTGCCAGCAGCGTAGATCAGGGTAACTACGATACGCAGTATTTT	CASSVDQGNYDTQYF
TRBV7-2	TRBJ2-2	-	-	TGTGCCAGCACGTTTTTGTCCGGGGAGCTGTTTTTT	CASTFLSGELFF
TRBV28	TRBJ2-7	-	TRBD2	TGTGCCAGCAGCTTAGCGGGGGGGCCCGACGAGCAGTACTTC	CASSLAGGPDEQYF
TRBV7-3	TRBJ1-1	-	TRBD1	TGTGCCAGCAGCTTAACTGGGGGACAGAGGAACACTGAAGCTTTCTTT	CASSLTGGQRNTEAFF
TRBV2	TRBJ2-7	few	TRBD1	TGTGCCAGTATCCCAAACCAGGGGGCCTACGAGCAGTACTTC	CASIPNQGAYEQYF
TRBV18	TRBJ1-1	once	TRBD1	TGTGCCAGCTCACCCACGACAGGGAAGGCTTTCTTT	CASSPTTGKAFF
TRBV7-3	TRBJ1-1	-	-	TGTGCCAGCAGCTTGAACGGAGGGATGAACACTGAAGCTTTCTTT	CASSLNGGMNTEAFF
TRBV2	TRBJ2-5	-	-	TGTGCCAGCAGTGAAGGACTCCCCTCGCTAGAGACCCAGTACTTC	CASSEGLPSLETQYF
TRBV5-1	TRBJ2-3	-	-	TGCGCCAGCAGCCCCCAGGGCACAGATACGCAGTATTTT	CASSPQGTDTQYF
TRBV6-2/TRBV6-3	TRBJ1-2	-	-	TGTGCCAGCAGTTACCATCCCTCTAAGTATGGCTACACCTTC	CASSYHPSKYGYTF
TRBV10-3	TRBJ2-3	-	-	TGTGCCATCTCGGGGAGGTCTTGGAGGGGCCGTCGGAGCACAGATACGCAGTATTTT	CAISGRSWRGRRSTDTQYF
TRBV5-5	TRBJ1-6	-	TRBD1	TGTGCCAGCAGCTCAGACAGGGAATTCTCACCCCTCCACTTT	CASSSDREFSPLHF
TRBV27	TRBJ2-3	-	-	TGTGCCAGCAGTCTACTTACTAGAACAGGGACAGATACGCAGTATTTT	CASSLLTRTGTDTQYF
TRBV9	TRBJ1-2	-	-	TGTGCCAGCAGCCATCCGGGGGGGCAGAACTATGGCTACACCTTC	CASSHPGGQNYGYTF
TRBV4-1	TRBJ2-7	-	TRBD1	TGCGCCAGCAGCCAAGATCCTGGGACAGGGATGATATTC	CASSQDPGTGMIF
TRBV6-5	TRBJ2-3	-	-	TGTGCCAGCAGTTACTGGTTCCCGGGGTCAACAGATACGCAGTATTTT	CASSYWFPGSTDTQYF
TRBV21-1	TRBJ1-5	once	-	TGTGCCAGCAGCACTTTAACAGTACATAGCAATCAGCCCCAGCATTTT	CASSTLTVHSNQPQHF
TRBV9	TRBJ2-7	-	TRBD1	TGTGCCAGCAGCGGAGGTGGACAGGGGGCCAACTACGAGCAGTACTTC	CASSGGGQGANYEQYF
TRBV5-4	TRBJ1-1	-	-	TGTGCCAGCAGCTTGGGAGGGGAGGGTGAAGCTTTCTTT	CASSLGGEGEAFF
TRBV7-3	TRBJ2-1	-	TRBD2	TGTGCCAGCAGCTTATTTGCGGGGGGCTACAATGAGCAGTTCTTC	CASSLFAGGYNEQFF
TRBV11-2	TRBJ2-3	-	TRBD1	TGTGCCAGCAGCCGGGACAGGACAGATACGCAGTATTTT	CASSRDRTDTQYF
TRBV6-5	TRBJ1-5	-	-	TGTGCCAGCAGTTTGGGGGAGGGAGGACAGCCCCAGCATTTT	CASSLGEGGQPQHF
TRBV19	TRBJ1-1	-	-	TGTGCCAGTAACCTAACCCCCCAGGGAGGGCACACTGAAGCTTTCTTT	CASNLTPQGGHTEAFF
TRBV11-3	TRBJ1-3	-	-	TGTGCCAGCCGCCCCGGACGGCCGAGGGCTCTTGGAAACACCATATATTTT	CASRPGRPRALGNTIYF
TRBV15	TRBJ2-1	-	TRBD1	TGTGCCACCAGCAGAGATTTTGGGTCGTGGACAGGTGGGAATGAGCAGTTCTTC	CATSRDFGSWTGGNEQFF